Given below is one T cell receptor (beta chain) in context. The ends lost 2 bases at V and 2 bases at J; junction bases unmatched: 4. Germline V gives CDR1 KGHSH, CDR2 LQKENI. This CDR3 has 15 amino acids. This specimen belongs to a study of blood T cell repertoires in COVID-19. About the study: Samples of COVID-19 (acute and convalescent) were obtained from the United States, Italy and Spain.

Assay: immunoSEQ multiplex PCR; the TCRdb copy retains only in-frame clones and omits some. The sample consists of about 210,000 clones, approximately 75% of them appearing once. Those enrolled, adults aged roughly 18 to 90 years, came from 25 or so US areas. Clinical history reported by participants formed the basis on which cohorts were assigned. The recovered donors of Cohort 3 showed two negative PCRs, clearance, or symptom resolution. This TCR was sampled from a man between 40 and 49 years old who had recovered from COVID-19. This chain connects TRBV18 to TRBJ1-2; 8 bases are a match to TRBD1. Material: PBMCs or T cells enriched from blood (not recorded which). The CDR3 is CASSPGGQGNYGYTF. Here the CDR3 DNA reads TGTGCCAGCTCACCAGGCGGACAGGGAAACTATGGCTACACCTTC.